The TCR beta chain under discussion was sequenced for a study of cytomegalovirus exposure and HLA in healthy donors. Study-wide findings and caveats: A reported reduction in N-insertions relative to the 666-donor mean was seen in an Asian-associated ancestry cluster in a later analysis. Presence/absence analysis assumed near-uniform sequencing depth across donors.

The junction had 12 bases not matched to a gene; V was cut back by 6 bases and J by 4 bases. CDR3 length: 15 residues. Germline V CDR1 and CDR2: MDHEN, SYDVKM. The PCR had 60 Vbeta and 13 Jbeta primers. Clones were read by immunoSEQ multiplex PCR, and TCRdb kept only the in-frame ones, dropping some. The data show 150,000 to 200,000 clones, with 75% to 85% seen just once and 2% to 2.5% held by the top ten. In its sample, this clone was seen a few times. Its specificity is unknown. The donors comprised healthy bone marrow donors. This rearrangement joins TRBV28 to TRBJ2-7, with 7 bases fitting TRBD1. The sample consisted of PBMCs. The receptor was derived from a woman between 25 and 40 years old in good health and CMV-seronegative. CDR3 nucleotides: TGTGCCAGCAGACCCCTCGGGACAGCGATATACGAGCAGTACTTC. It specifies CASRPLGTAIYEQYF.